The 7 T cell receptor beta chains in this list originate from one sample, sequenced in a study of blood T cell repertoires in COVID-19. The assay was immunoSEQ multiplex PCR, and TCRdb's table has in-frame clones only and misses some. The sample carries about 65,000 clones, over 85% recorded once. Sequencing was performed on peripheral blood. These receptors came from a man between 65 and 85 years old with active COVID-19.

The V gene is TRBV27, the J gene TRBJ1-4; 7 positions match TRBD1. Germline CDR1 MNHEY, CDR2 SMNVEV (reference sequence). The length of the CDR3 is 14 residues. With V trimmed by 6 bases and J by 3 bases, 4 bases remained unmatched. The CDR3 sequence: CASRPTGPNEKLFF. As DNA, the CDR3 is TGTGCCAGCAGACCGACAGGGCCTAATGAAAAACTGTTTTTT.

This clone has a single count. V usage is TRBV5-1 and J usage is TRBJ1-2; 10 positions agree with TRBD1. Germline V gene sequence: CDR1 SGHRS, CDR2 YFSETQ. This CDR3 comprises 13 residues. V shed 4 bases, J shed 8 bases, and the junction held 5 bases outside the gene matches. DNA of the CDR3: TGCGCCAGCAGCCCGGGACAGGGGTACGGCTACACCTTC. Protein product: CASSPGQGYGYTF.

The chain recombines TRBV6-5 with TRBJ2-3, with D maybe TRBD2 (7 bases). There are 16 residues in the CDR3. CDR1 is MNHEY, CDR2 SVGAGI, per germline. Trimming took off 2 bases at V and 5 bases at J, with 17 bases between the two ends. CDR3 DNA sequence: TGTGCCAGCAGTTACAAGACGATGGGAGGGGGAGATACGCAGTATTTT. It translates to CASSYKTMGGGDTQYF.

The V gene is TRBV23-1, the J gene TRBJ2-7, with D tentatively TRBD2 (6 bases). TRBV23-1 is flagged as an ORF with uncertain function. The CDR3 has 13 residues. V dropped 4 bases and J dropped 5 bases, with 12 bases sitting between them. The CDR3 reads CASSRGIPHEQYV. The DNA of the CDR3 is TGCGCCAGCAGTCGCGGGATCCCCCACGAGCAGTACGTC.

The gene calls are TRBV6-5 and TRBJ1-2; no clear D. V shed 6 bases and J shed 8 bases, with 10 bases lying between them. CDR1 is MNHEY, CDR2 SVGAGI, per germline. The CDR3 has 11 residues. The CDR3 DNA reads as TGTGCCAGCAGGGAGGTGGGCGGCTACACCTTC. Amino acids: CASREVGGYTF.

The J gene is TRBJ2-7, the V gene TRBV19; 8 nucleotides match TRBD1. The V segment lost 1 base and the J segment 2 bases; nucleotides outside the gene matches: 1. Germline V CDR1 and CDR2: LNHDA, SQIVND (reference sequence). This CDR3 spans 14 amino acids. CDR3 coding DNA: TGTGCCAGTAGTATAGGGACAGGGACCTACGAGCAGTACTTC. This codes for CASSIGTGTYEQYF.

The chain links TRBV5-1 to TRBJ2-4, with D possibly matching TRBD2 (5 bases). V lost 4 bases and J 5 bases, leaving 10 bases between the germline ends. Germline V gene lookup returns CDR1 SGHRS and CDR2 YFSETQ. The CDR3 spans 13 residues. The CDR3 DNA sequence: TGCGCCAGCAGCCTGGACGGGGAAAACATTCAGTACTTC. It encodes CASSLDGENIQYF.